Below, 28 T cell receptor beta chains from the same sample are listed, as sequenced in a study of shared clonotypes between healthy human individuals. Sequencing used immunoSEQ multiplex PCR; TCRdb keeps in-frame clones, though not all of them. The sample has some 700,000 clones, 90% seen once. Material: memory CD8+ T cells from PBMCs. Subset specified: CD45RO+ cells pooled with CCR7-negative TemRA cells. The receptors derive from a man aged 18 to 35 in good health. Some clones in this sample may be carry-over from other donors' samples.

This clone came up once. The V and J genes are TRBV28 and TRBJ1-4; the D is unclear. Germline V lookup: CDR1 MDHEN, CDR2 SYDVKM. V was trimmed by 2 bases and J by 7 bases, leaving 11 bases between them. CDR3 size: 14 residues. CDR3 region: CASSLTGPSEKLFF. As DNA, the CDR3 is TGTGCCAGCAGTTTAACTGGGCCATCTGAAAAACTGTTTTTT.

In this sample, this clone turned up once. The V and J genes are TRBV7-9 and TRBJ2-3; 7 bases map to TRBD2. J gave up 1 base and V 10 bases, and 5 bases lay outside the gene matches. This CDR3 contains 13 residues. Germline V CDR1 and CDR2: SEHNR, FQNEAQ (reference sequence). The CDR3 DNA reads as TGTGCCACCCGACTAGCAGGCACAGATACGCAGTATTTT. Its protein product is CATRLAGTDTQYF.

J is TRBJ1-2 and V is TRBV4-1, with a tentative D call TRBD1 (5 bases). The ends were cut back, 0 bases at V and 5 bases at J, with 16 bases in the middle. This CDR3 is 16 amino acids long. Germline-derived CDR1 and CDR2 are MGHRA and YSYEKL. The CDR3 nucleotides are TGCGCCAGCAGCCAAGATATTTGGCAGGGACCATATGGCTACACCTTC. This gives the protein CASSQDIWQGPYGYTF.

The chain has TRBV2 and TRBJ2-3, with TRBD1 as a possible D gene (6 bases). Per the germline V gene, CDR1 is SNHLY and CDR2 is FYNNEI. V gave up 4 bases and J gave up 5 bases, with 16 bases separating them. This CDR3 is built from 15 residues. The CDR3 sequence is CASSVKGVELDTQYF. CDR3 sequence (DNA): TGTGCCAGCAGTGTTAAGGGGGTTGAACTAGATACGCAGTATTTT.

This chain's CDR3 is CASSSHTLGANEKLFF. The DNA for the CDR3 is TGTGCCAGCAGTTCTCATACCTTGGGGGCTAATGAAAAACTGTTTTTT. The V call is TRBV27, the J call TRBJ1-4, with a tentative D call TRBD1 (5 bases). The germline gives CDR1 MNHEY, CDR2 SMNVEV (reference sequence). V was trimmed by 4 bases and J by 3 bases, leaving 15 bases between them. The CDR3 runs 16 residues.

The chain has TRBV19 and TRBJ2-7; TRBD1 might be the D (6 bases). Trimming cost V 5 bases and J 4 bases, with 18 bases left between them. Germline CDR1 is LNHDA and CDR2 is SQIVND (reference sequence). The CDR3 runs to 15 residues. Written as DNA, the CDR3 is TGTGCCAGTAGTCCCTTTGGGGGCGGTGGGTACGAGCAGTACTTC. This translates into CASSPFGGGGYEQYF.

The chain joins TRBV27 to TRBJ1-5; D is ambiguous. Germline values: CDR1 MNHEY, CDR2 SMNVEV (reference sequence). This CDR3 has 15 residues. The V end lost 0 bases, the J end lost 0 bases, and 6 bases lay between the germline ends. The CDR3 sequence is CASSLSVRSNQPQHF. The CDR3 nucleotides read TGTGCCAGCAGTTTATCCGTCCGTAGCAATCAGCCCCAGCATTTT.

The rearrangement uses TRBV5-1 and TRBJ1-1; no clear D gene. This CDR3 is 13 amino acids long. Trimming cost V 0 bases and J 8 bases, with 11 bases left between them. Looked up from germline, CDR1 is SGHRS and CDR2 is YFSETQ. DNA of the CDR3: TGCGCCAGCAGCTTGGAAGTGACCCACGAAGCTTTCTTT. Translated: CASSLEVTHEAFF.

The J gene is TRBJ2-2, the V gene TRBV7-8, with 8 bases that match TRBD2. The germline V gene has CDR1 SGHVS and CDR2 FQNEAQ. V trimming: 0 bases; J trimming: 3 bases; junction bases outside the gene matches: 3. This CDR3 has 16 residues. The CDR3 nucleotides are TGTGCCAGCAGCTTAGCCGGGACTAGTTACACCGGGGAGCTGTTTTTT. This translates into CASSLAGTSYTGELFF.

The V and J genes are TRBV27 and TRBJ2-1; D unresolved. Trimming stripped 6 bases from V and 16 bases from J, with 19 bases between. The CDR3 has 12 amino acids. Germline V gene lookup returns CDR1 MNHEY and CDR2 SMNVEV (reference sequence). The CDR3 region is CASRLPKSSQFF. In DNA form, the CDR3 reads TGTGCCAGCAGGCTCCCAAAATCTTCGCAATTCTTC.

This rearrangement joins TRBV7-2 to TRBJ2-5; 13 positions agree with TRBD2. The J segment lost 5 bases and the V segment lost 5 bases, leaving 11 bases of the junction unmatched. Germline lookup yields CDR1 SGHTA and CDR2 FQGNSA. The CDR3 runs to 17 residues. CDR3 region: CASSRLRLAGGRETQYF. The CDR3 bases are TGTGCCAGCAGCCGTCTTCGACTAGCGGGAGGAAGGGAGACCCAGTACTTC.

The V call is TRBV4-3, the J call TRBJ2-7; D possibly corresponds to TRBD2 (5 bases). Germline V lookup: CDR1 LGHNA, CDR2 YSLEER. V lost 4 bases, J lost 5 bases, and 12 bases lay in between. CDR3 length equals 13 residues. CDR3 residues: CASSPRAGNEQYF. The CDR3 DNA is TGCGCCAGCAGCCCGCGGGCAGGCAACGAGCAGTACTTC.

On this clone: This specimen includes other DNA sequences encoding the same CDR3. The chain links TRBV9 to TRBJ2-7; D is ambiguous. The CDR3 totals 14 residues. Germline CDR1 is SGDLS and CDR2 is YYNGEE. Trimming pared 0 bases from V and 2 bases from J, leaving 9 bases between. CDR3 sequence reads: CASSVGDRPYEQYF. DNA of the CDR3: TGTGCCAGCAGCGTAGGTGACCGGCCCTACGAGCAGTACTTC.

The count of this clone is one. The chain is built from TRBV6-5 and TRBJ2-5; 8 nucleotides line up with TRBD1. The CDR3 runs to 14 residues. The germline V gene encodes CDR1 MNHEY and CDR2 SVGAGI. V trimming: 8 bases; J trimming: 5 bases; junction bases outside the gene matches: 10. The CDR3 here is CASGQGAWVETQYF. In DNA, the CDR3 is TGTGCCAGCGGTCAGGGGGCTTGGGTGGAGACCCAGTACTTC.

The genes are TRBV27 and TRBJ1-5; D is unresolved. V was clipped by 2 bases and J by 1 base, with 6 bases between them. The germline V gene encodes CDR1 MNHEY and CDR2 SMNVEV (reference sequence). This CDR3 contains 14 residues. The CDR3 DNA reads as TGTGCCAGCAGTTTAGCCTTCAGCAATCAGCCCCAGCATTTT. It codes for CASSLAFSNQPQHF.

The CDR3 protein is CASSSDGNEKLFF. CDR3 in DNA: TGTGCCAGCAGTTCGGACGGGAATGAAAAACTGTTTTTT. The chain has TRBV6-5 and TRBJ1-4; D is uncertain. V was cut by 4 bases and J by 5 bases, with 8 bases left in between. CDR3 size: 13 residues. From germline, CDR1 is MNHEY and CDR2 SVGAGI.

The rearrangement joins TRBV7-9 to TRBJ2-7, with TRBD1 matching over 10 bases. The CDR3 has 13 amino acids. Germline assignment: CDR1 SEHNR and CDR2 FQNEAQ (reference sequence). V trimming: 5 bases; J trimming: 6 bases; junction bases outside the gene matches: 4. CDR3 bases: TGTGCCAGCAGCCAAAGGACAGGGGGCGAGCAGTACTTC. This codes for CASSQRTGGEQYF.

This chain joins TRBV27 and TRBJ1-1; weak D call: TRBD1 (6 bases). Trimming cost V 4 bases and J 5 bases, with 17 bases left between them. The CDR3 has 15 amino acids. Germline CDR1 reads MNHEY; CDR2 reads SMNVEV (reference sequence). CDR3 sequence (DNA): TGTGCCAGCAGTTCAGGACAGTCCCTGGGGACTGAAGCTTTCTTT. Protein: CASSSGQSLGTEAFF.

This chain links TRBV19 with TRBJ2-5; possibly TRBD1 for D (5 bases). Trimming stripped 4 bases from V and 4 bases from J, with 19 bases between. Germline-derived CDR1 and CDR2 are LNHDA and SQIVND (reference sequence). There are 16 residues in the CDR3. This CDR3 is CASSTRPAGALETQYF. CDR3 DNA sequence: TGTGCCAGTAGTACCCGCCCCGCTGGGGCGCTAGAGACCCAGTACTTC.

The rearrangement uses TRBV29-1 and TRBJ2-1, with 10 bases that match TRBD1. The trim removed 7 bases at V and 7 bases at J, leaving 7 bases unmatched. Germline values: CDR1 SQVTM, CDR2 ANQGSEA. There are 13 residues in the CDR3. CDR3 bases: TGCAGCGCCCCGGACAGGGGGAGGAATGAGCAGTTCTTC. It encodes CSAPDRGRNEQFF.

J is TRBJ1-6 and V is TRBV25-1; D not resolved. The germline gives CDR1 MGHDK, CDR2 SYGVNS. CDR3 length: 13 amino acids. The V and J ends lost 7 bases and 8 bases respectively, with 12 bases between them. CDR3 DNA: TGTGCCAGCAATAGGGAGGGCGATTCACCCCTCCACTTT. Translating gives CASNREGDSPLHF.

The V gene is TRBV6-5, the J gene TRBJ1-1, with TRBD1 as a possible D gene (5 bases). Trimming cost V 5 bases and J 6 bases, with 19 bases left between them. CDR1 is MNHEY and CDR2 is SVGAGI in the germline V gene. The CDR3 spans 15 residues. The CDR3 DNA is TGTGCCAGCAGTAACCGCTGGGGCAGGGCGGCTGAAGCTTTCTTT. This codes for CASSNRWGRAAEAFF.

The V gene is TRBV7-9, the J gene TRBJ2-7, with D possibly being TRBD2 (5 bases). The CDR3 is 15 amino acids. V was clipped by 5 bases and J by 2 bases, with 16 bases between them. CDR1 and CDR2 (germline): SEHNR, FQNEAQ (reference sequence). The CDR3 nucleotides read TGTGCCAGCAGCCTCCCGGCGGGCGGACCCTACGAGCAGTACTTC. Protein: CASSLPAGGPYEQYF.

V is TRBV4-2 and J is TRBJ2-7; D is unresolved. Germline lookup yields CDR1 LGHNA and CDR2 YNFKEQ. This CDR3 is 14 amino acids long. Trimming took off 0 bases at V and 6 bases at J, with 12 bases between the two ends. The CDR3 region has the DNA TGTGCCAGCAGCCAAGATACGGTAGCATCCGAGCAGTACTTC. Protein product: CASSQDTVASEQYF.

This chain links TRBV7-9 with TRBJ2-1; D is uncertain. V lost 6 bases, J lost 10 bases, and 7 bases lay in between. Germline CDR1 is SEHNR and CDR2 is FQNEAQ (reference sequence). This CDR3 is 10 amino acids long. CDR3 region: CASSFMEQFF. The DNA of the CDR3 is TGTGCCAGCAGTTTTATGGAGCAGTTCTTC.

The rearrangement joins TRBV19 to TRBJ2-7; D gene unclear. The CDR3 is 14 residues long. Germline V gene data show CDR1 as LNHDA and CDR2 as SQIVND (reference sequence). V was trimmed by 1 base and J by 5 bases, leaving 12 bases between them. CDR3 protein: CASSIVPRGDEQYF. In DNA, the CDR3 is TGTGCCAGTAGTATAGTCCCCAGAGGCGACGAGCAGTACTTC.

This clone was seen a single time. The chain has TRBV27 and TRBJ2-7; 9 nucleotides agree with TRBD2. Trimming took 4 bases from V and 1 from J; bases not matched to a gene: 5. This CDR3 comprises 15 residues. Germline V gene data show CDR1 as MNHEY and CDR2 as SMNVEV (reference sequence). DNA for the CDR3: TGTGCCAGCAGTTCGACTAGCGGCTATTCCTACGAGCAGTACTTC. It yields the protein CASSSTSGYSYEQYF.

V usage is TRBV10-1 and J usage is TRBJ2-2; 12 nucleotides line up with TRBD2. V shed 5 bases, J shed 7 bases, and the junction held 8 bases outside the gene matches. This CDR3 contains 16 residues. In germline, CDR1 is WNHNN, CDR2 SYGVQD (reference sequence). CDR3 DNA: TGCGCCAGCAGTCCGCTAGCGGGAGGGCCTTACGGGGAGCTGTTTTTT. This gives the protein CASSPLAGGPYGELFF.